Below, 9 T cell receptor beta chains from the same sample are listed, as sequenced in a study of shared clonotypes between healthy human individuals. Only CD45RO-negative cells positively selected for CCR7 counted as naive CD8 cells, so terminally differentiated effector memory CD45RA+ cells were excluded. Assay: immunoSEQ multiplex PCR; the TCRdb copy retains only in-frame clones and omits some. The data hold some 2,000,000 clones, with just under 95% observed a single time. Sequencing was performed on naive CD8+ T cells sorted from blood. Receptor source: a man aged 18 to 29 in good health.

V is TRBV5-4 and J is TRBJ1-3, with D unclear. The germline V gene encodes CDR1 SGHNT and CDR2 YYREEE (reference sequence). Between the trimmed V and J ends, which lost 0 bases and 2 bases, there was a span of 15 bases. CDR3 length: 17 residues. The CDR3 sequence: CASSLALGTTAGNTIYF. The CDR3 DNA reads TGTGCCAGCAGCTTGGCCCTGGGCACCACTGCTGGAAACACCATATATTTT.

This clone has just one count. The V call is TRBV18, the J call TRBJ2-7, with 13 nucleotides matching TRBD2. Germline V gene sequence: CDR1 KGHSH, CDR2 LQKENI. Germline trimming cut 3 bases from V and 5 bases from J; bases unmatched to any gene: 16. The CDR3 loop spans 19 amino acids. The CDR3 here is CASSPSTGITSGRGHEQYF. Here the CDR3 DNA reads TGTGCCAGCTCACCCTCGACAGGGATCACTAGCGGGAGGGGCCACGAGCAGTACTTC.

In its sample, this clone was seen once. V and J are TRBV30 and TRBJ2-5; perhaps TRBD1 as D (5 bases). This CDR3 contains 14 residues. Germline V gene sequence: CDR1 GTSNPN, CDR2 SVGIG (reference sequence). V gave up 7 bases and J gave up 2 bases, with 17 bases separating them. CDR3 nucleotides: TGTGCCTCTACGTCAGGGATACCTCAAGAGACCCAGTACTTC. Protein product: CASTSGIPQETQYF.

As to this clone: This same CDR3 is encoded by further DNA sequences in the sample. The V call is TRBV6-6, the J call TRBJ2-7; no definite D call. Germline-derived CDR1 and CDR2 are MNHNY and SVGAGI (reference sequence). This CDR3 region has 11 residues. V was trimmed by 4 bases and J by 3 bases, leaving 4 bases between them. CDR3 in amino acids: CASSSIYEQYF. The CDR3 coding sequence is TGTGCCAGCAGTTCCATCTACGAGCAGTACTTC.

The rearrangement links TRBV13 to TRBJ2-7, with D possibly matching TRBD1 (6 bases). V lost 1 base and J 1 base, leaving 14 bases between the germline ends. This CDR3 has 16 amino acids. Germline V lookup: CDR1 PRHDT, CDR2 FYEKMQ (reference sequence). The CDR3 DNA sequence: TGTGCCAGCAGCTTAGCCGACGGGACAACTTCCTACGAGCAGTACTTC. Amino acids: CASSLADGTTSYEQYF.

The rearrangement uses TRBV11-2 and TRBJ2-7, with a possible D match to TRBD1 (6 bases). This CDR3 is built from 16 residues. Germline V gene data show CDR1 as SGHAT and CDR2 as FQNNGV. Deletions cut 4 bases from V and 2 bases from J, with 18 bases between. CDR3 bases: TGTGCCAGCAGCTCGGACAGTGCGGGCCCTACCTACGAGCAGTACTTC. Protein sequence: CASSSDSAGPTYEQYF.

This chain links TRBV9 with TRBJ2-3; no reliable D call. Germline CDR1 reads SGDLS; CDR2 reads YYNGEE. This CDR3 has 14 residues. V lost 0 bases, J lost 5 bases, and 10 bases lay in between. CDR3 protein: CASSVVTDRDTQYF. DNA of the CDR3: TGTGCCAGCAGCGTAGTAACAGACCGAGATACGCAGTATTTT.

This clone has a single count. The chain recombines TRBV11-2 with TRBJ2-1; TRBD2 matches at 10 bases. V was pared by 3 bases and J by 13 bases, with 3 bases of the junction left unmatched. Germline CDR1 is SGHAT and CDR2 is FQNNGV. CDR3 length equals 12 residues. CDR3 coding DNA: TGTGCCAGCAGCTTTTGGACTAGCGGACAGTTCTTC. It codes for CASSFWTSGQFF.

The V call is TRBV9, the J call TRBJ2-3, with 10 bases that match TRBD2. Germline V gene lookup returns CDR1 SGDLS and CDR2 YYNGEE. The CDR3 spans 18 residues. The junction had 15 bases not matched to a gene; V was cut back by 4 bases and J by 4 bases. CDR3 loop: CASSRYLGLAGESDTQYF. CDR3 coding DNA: TGTGCCAGCAGCCGTTACCTGGGGCTAGCGGGAGAATCAGATACGCAGTATTTT.